This is a list of T cell receptor beta chains from one sample in a study of CD8 T cells in ankylosing spondylitis. TCRdb independently ran MiXCR on the 5' RACE reads; one entry per CDR3 protein. The sample holds hundreds of thousands of distinct CDR3 sequences; about 26% are singletons and the top ten take about 6.2%. What was sequenced was blood, either unsorted or a sorted T cell fraction (not recorded which). The receptors originated from a male donor with ankylosing spondylitis or in good health (not recorded which). Both conserved end residues are part of each CDR3. Each record gives: D gene, J gene, clone size, V gene, CDR3 DNA, CDR3 protein. D genes are given only for firm matches. Where a row states a size, it is once, few, many or the class of an expanded clone; other rows omit it.

. | TRBJ2-1 | many | TRBV21-1 | TGTGCCAGCACCATGTCAGGGGGAAATGAGCAGTTCTTC | CASTMSGGNEQFF
. | TRBJ1-1 | . | TRBV20-1 | TGCAGTGCTAGATCCGGGGTTGAAGCTTTCTTT | CSARSGVEAFF
. | TRBJ2-1 | many | TRBV20-1 | TGCAGTGCTTCTGAAGACACCTACAATGAGCAGTTCTTC | CSASEDTYNEQFF
TRBD1 | TRBJ1-3 | . | TRBV6-2/TRBV6-3 | TGTGCCACTCGACAGGGCGGAAACACCATATATTTT | CATRQGGNTIYF
. | TRBJ2-7 | . | TRBV4-3 | TGCGCCAGCAGCCAAGGAATAAACCAGGGTGGAACCTACGAGCAGTACTTC | CASSQGINQGGTYEQYF
TRBD2 | TRBJ2-3 | many | TRBV20-1 | TGCAGTGCTCGAAGGACTAGCGGGACTAGCACAGATACGCAGTATTTT | CSARRTSGTSTDTQYF
. | TRBJ2-1 | many | TRBV7-7 | TGTGCTAGCAGCTTAGACAGCAGTAGAGGGAATGAGCAGTTCTTC | CASSLDSSRGNEQFF
TRBD2 | TRBJ2-5 | many | TRBV20-1 | TGCAGTGCTAGATATGGGGAGGGGGAGACCCAGTACTTC | CSARYGEGETQYF
. | TRBJ1-3 | many | TRBV7-2 | TGTGCCAGCAGCTTAAGGGGTGACACCATATATTTT | CASSLRGDTIYF
TRBD2 | TRBJ2-2 | . | TRBV9 | TGTGCCAGCAGAGTAGGCTCTAGCGGGAGTCACGGGGAGCTGTTTTTT | CASRVGSSGSHGELFF
TRBD2 | TRBJ2-5 | few | TRBV20-1 | TGCAGTGCTAGGGATAGCGGGAGTCAAGAGACCCAGTACTTC | CSARDSGSQETQYF
. | TRBJ2-7 | many | TRBV5-5 | TGTGCCAGCAGCTTGCTTCTTAGCGCCCACGAGCAGTACTTC | CASSLLLSAHEQYF
. | TRBJ2-5 | few | TRBV7-6 | TGTGCCAGCAGCTCCCAAGGATACAGCCAAGAGACCCAGTACTTC | CASSSQGYSQETQYF
TRBD2 | TRBJ2-1 | many | TRBV11-2 | TGTGCCAGCAGCCCAAGGACTAGCGGGAGGTACTCCTACAATGAGCAGTTCTTC | CASSPRTSGRYSYNEQFF
TRBD2 | TRBJ2-1 | . | TRBV20-1 | TGCAGTGCTAGGGACCGCTTGCGGGGGTCCAATGAGCAGTTCTTC | CSARDRLRGSNEQFF
TRBD2 | TRBJ2-5 | many | TRBV6-5 | TGTGCCAGCAGTTATCTAGCGGGAGGGTATGGGACCCAGTACTTC | CASSYLAGGYGTQYF
. | TRBJ1-2 | many | TRBV20-1 | TGCAGTGCTAGGGAGAGCTCCGTAAACTATGGCTACACCTTC | CSARESSVNYGYTF
. | TRBJ2-3 | few | TRBV11-3 | TGTGCCAGCAGCTCCTCTAGGGTAGATACGCAGTATTTT | CASSSSRVDTQYF
. | TRBJ1-1 | many | TRBV5-1 | TGCGCCAGCAGCTCCGACGGGGGGAACACTGAAGCTTTCTTT | CASSSDGGNTEAFF
. | TRBJ2-5 | . | TRBV3-1 | TGTGCCAGCAGCCCTATTATACAGGGGGGGGTGGAGACCCAGTACTTC | CASSPIIQGGVETQYF
TRBD2 | TRBJ2-7 | . | TRBV20-1 | TGCAGTGCTGGGGGGGACTTTCTCGGCCAGCAGTACTTC | CSAGGDFLGQQYF